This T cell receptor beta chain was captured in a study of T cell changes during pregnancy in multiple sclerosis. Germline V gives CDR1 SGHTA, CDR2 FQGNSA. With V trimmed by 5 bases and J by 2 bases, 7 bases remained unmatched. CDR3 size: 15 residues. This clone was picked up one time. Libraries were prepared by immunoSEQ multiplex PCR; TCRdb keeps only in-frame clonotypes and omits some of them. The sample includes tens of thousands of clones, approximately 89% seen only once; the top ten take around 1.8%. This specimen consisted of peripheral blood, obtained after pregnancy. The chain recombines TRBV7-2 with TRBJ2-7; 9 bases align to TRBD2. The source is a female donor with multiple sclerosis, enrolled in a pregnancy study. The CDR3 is CASSPERGAPYEQYF. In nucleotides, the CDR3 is TGTGCCAGCAGCCCAGAGCGGGGGGCCCCCTACGAGCAGTACTTC. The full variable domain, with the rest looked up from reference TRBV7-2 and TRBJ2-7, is GAGVSQSPSNKVTEKGKDVELRCDPISGHTALYWYRQSLGQGLEFLIYFQGNSAPDKSGLPSDRFSAERTGGSVSTLTIQRTQQEDSAVYLCASSPERGAPYEQYFGPGTRLTVT.